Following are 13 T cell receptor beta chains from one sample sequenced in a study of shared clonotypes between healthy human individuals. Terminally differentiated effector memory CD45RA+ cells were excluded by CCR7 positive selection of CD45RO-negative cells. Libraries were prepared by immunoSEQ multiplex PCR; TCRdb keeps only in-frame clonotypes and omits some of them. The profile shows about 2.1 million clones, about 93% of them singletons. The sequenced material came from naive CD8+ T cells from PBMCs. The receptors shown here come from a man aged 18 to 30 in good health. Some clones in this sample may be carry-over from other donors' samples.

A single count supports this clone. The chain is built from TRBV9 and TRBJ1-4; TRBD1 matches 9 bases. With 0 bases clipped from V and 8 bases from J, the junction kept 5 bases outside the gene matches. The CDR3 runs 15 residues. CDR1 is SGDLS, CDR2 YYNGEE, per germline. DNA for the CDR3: TGTGCCAGCAGCGTAGAAGGGACAGGGAGCGAAAAACTGTTTTTT. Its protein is CASSVEGTGSEKLFF.

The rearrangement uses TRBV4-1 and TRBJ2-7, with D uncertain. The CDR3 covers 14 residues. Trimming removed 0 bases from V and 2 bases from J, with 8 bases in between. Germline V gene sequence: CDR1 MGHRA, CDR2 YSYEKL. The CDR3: CASSQDRRTYEQYF. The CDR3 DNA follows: TGCGCCAGCAGCCAAGATCGGCGGACCTACGAGCAGTACTTC.

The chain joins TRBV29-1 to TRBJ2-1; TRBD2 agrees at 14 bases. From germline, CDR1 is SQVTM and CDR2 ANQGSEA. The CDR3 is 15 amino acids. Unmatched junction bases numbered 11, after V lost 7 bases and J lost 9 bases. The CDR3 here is CSDRLAGGSFIEQFF. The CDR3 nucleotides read TGCAGCGACCGACTAGCGGGAGGGAGTTTTATTGAGCAGTTCTTC.

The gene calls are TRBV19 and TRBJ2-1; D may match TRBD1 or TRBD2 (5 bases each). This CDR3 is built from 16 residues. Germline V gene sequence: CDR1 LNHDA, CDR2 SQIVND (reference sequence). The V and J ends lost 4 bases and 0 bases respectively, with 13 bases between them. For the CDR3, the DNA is TGTGCCAGTAGTAGGGAGACAGTCCTCTCCTACAATGAGCAGTTCTTC. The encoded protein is CASSRETVLSYNEQFF.

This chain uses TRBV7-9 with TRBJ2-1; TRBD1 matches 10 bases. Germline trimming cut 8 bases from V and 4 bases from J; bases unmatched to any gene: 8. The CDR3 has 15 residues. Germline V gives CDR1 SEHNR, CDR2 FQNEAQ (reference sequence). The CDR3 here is CASGSGTGEYNEQFF. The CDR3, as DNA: TGTGCCAGCGGATCCGGGACAGGGGAATACAATGAGCAGTTCTTC.

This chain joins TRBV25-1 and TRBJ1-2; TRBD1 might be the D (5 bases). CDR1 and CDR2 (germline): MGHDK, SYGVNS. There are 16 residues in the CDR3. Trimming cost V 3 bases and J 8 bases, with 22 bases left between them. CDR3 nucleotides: TGTGCCAGCAGTGATAGGGTTGGGGGGACTTCAGGGGGCTACACCTTC. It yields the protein CASSDRVGGTSGGYTF.

The CDR3 protein is CASSLVINTEAFF. The CDR3 DNA reads as TGTGCCAGCAGCTTAGTGATCAACACTGAAGCTTTCTTT. The V call is TRBV11-2, the J call TRBJ1-1; D unresolved. This CDR3 comprises 13 residues. V lost 1 base and J lost 2, with 5 bases in between. From germline, CDR1 is SGHAT and CDR2 FQNNGV. Full variable domain (missing parts from reference TRBV11-2 and TRBJ1-1): EAGVAQSPRYKIIEKRQSVAFWCNPISGHATLYWYQQILGQGPKLLIQFQNNGVVDDSQLPKDRFSAERLKGVDSTLKIQPAKLEDSAVYLCASSLVINTEAFFGQGTRLTVV.

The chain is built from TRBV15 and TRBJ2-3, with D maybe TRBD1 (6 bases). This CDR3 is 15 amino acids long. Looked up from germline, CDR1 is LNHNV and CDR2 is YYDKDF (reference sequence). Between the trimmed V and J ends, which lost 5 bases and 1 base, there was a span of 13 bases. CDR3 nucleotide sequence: TGTGCCACCAGCCAGGGGCTGGGGGGCACAGATACGCAGTATTTT. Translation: CATSQGLGGTDTQYF.

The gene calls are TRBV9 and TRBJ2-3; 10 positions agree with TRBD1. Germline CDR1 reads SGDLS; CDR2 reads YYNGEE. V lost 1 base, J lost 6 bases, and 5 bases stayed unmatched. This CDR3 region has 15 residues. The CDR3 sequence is CASSVKDRGMDTQYF. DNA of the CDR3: TGTGCCAGCAGCGTAAAGGACAGGGGGATGGATACGCAGTATTTT.

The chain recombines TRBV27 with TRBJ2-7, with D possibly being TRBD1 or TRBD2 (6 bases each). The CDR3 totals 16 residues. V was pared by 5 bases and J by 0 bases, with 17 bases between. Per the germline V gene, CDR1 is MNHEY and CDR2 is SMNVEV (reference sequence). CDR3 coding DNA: TGTGCCAGCAGTCCACTCGGGGGCATAGGCTCCTACGAGCAGTACTTC. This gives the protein CASSPLGGIGSYEQYF.

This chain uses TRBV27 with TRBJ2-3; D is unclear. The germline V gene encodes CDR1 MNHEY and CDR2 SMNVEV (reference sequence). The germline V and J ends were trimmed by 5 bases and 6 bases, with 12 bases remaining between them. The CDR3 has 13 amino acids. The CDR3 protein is CASSPKWTDTQYF. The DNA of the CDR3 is TGTGCCAGCAGTCCCAAGTGGACGGATACGCAGTATTTT.

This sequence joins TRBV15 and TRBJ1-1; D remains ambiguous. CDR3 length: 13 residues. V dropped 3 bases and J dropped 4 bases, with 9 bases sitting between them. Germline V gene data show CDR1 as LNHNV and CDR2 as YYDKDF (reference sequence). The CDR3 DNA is TGTGCCACCAGCAGGGGGTCTCCCACTGAAGCTTTCTTT. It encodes CATSRGSPTEAFF.

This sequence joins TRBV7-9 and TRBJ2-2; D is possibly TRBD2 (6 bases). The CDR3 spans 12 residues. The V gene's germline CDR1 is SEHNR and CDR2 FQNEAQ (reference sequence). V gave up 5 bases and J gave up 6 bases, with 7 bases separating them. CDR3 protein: CASSGTPGELFF. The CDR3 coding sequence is TGTGCCAGCAGCGGGACTCCCGGGGAGCTGTTTTTT.